The TCR beta chain described here comes from a study of a mutant IDH1 vaccine in newly diagnosed glioma (dated by TCRdb to the early 2020s). Turning to the overall study: The roughly 30 treated patients were roughly 62% male and roughly 40% female, with a mean age of about 38 years. Six visits were used for peripheral blood collection: V03 (baseline), V05, V07, V10, V12 and V13. Before enrollment, patients had received standard therapy of radiotherapy alone, temozolomide alone, or radiochemotherapy with temozolomide; most received the combination. Longitudinal TCRB deep sequencing was performed for some 25 treated patients wherever samples were available for exploratory analyses.

The time point label, as the study defines it: baseline, week 1 (first vaccination visit). The treatment or condition label for this specimen denotes: pre-vaccination baseline after standard-of-care therapy. All donors had newly diagnosed IDH1-mutant astrocytomas of WHO grade 3 or 4 that showed loss of nuclear ATRX. The samples were drawn from NOA16, a multicentre, single-arm, open-label phase I trial in Germany that tested a mutant IDH1 peptide vaccine in humans for the first time. Blood drawn at visit V03 was used as the baseline sample for immunogenicity testing. Genomic DNA for TCRB sequencing was extracted from EDTA blood using the DNeasy Blood and Tissue Kit. The investigation overall reported the following: It was noted by the authors that analyses of patient blood samples could not be reproduced owing to sample limitations. Pseudoprogression appeared unrelated to alterations in the top peripheral T cell clonotypes detected by TCRB sequencing. Selection of PBMC samples for TCRB deep sequencing was based on availability. Across multiple MHC alleles, vaccine-induced immune responses were seen in just over 90% of patients.

Library preparation used the immunoSEQ multiplex PCR assay. Following the manufacturer's protocol, the hsTCRB Kit was used to amplify rearranged TCR beta chain sequences. Sequencing of TCRB libraries was carried out on an Illumina MiSeq. Processing in the source paper ran as follows. The kit vendor's proprietary platform handled demultiplexing, trimming and gene mapping. This immuneACCESS table, as held by TCRdb, lists in-frame sequences with V and J called but not all clones. Of the missing ones, under half trace to an unresolved V gene in checked studies; the others have no known cause. V, J and clone size reflect that table, while D and trimming were determined from the DNA. This sample is represented by some 90,000 clones; over 70% of them were singletons. Jointly, the top ten make up about 5.6% of the sample. Comments on this clone: The antigen it binds to is not known. Base qualities are not at hand, and no much larger clone is one base apart.

CDR1 and CDR2 were assigned from the germline V gene as LGHNA and YNFKEQ. V is clipped by 1 base and J by 2 bases, and the sequence between their germline boundaries is 10 bases long. Measured from the cysteine to the phenylalanine, the CDR3 is 15 residues long. Of all the DNA, just the CDR3 is kept, 45 bases in frame from base 1. The rearrangement combines TRBV4-2 with TRBJ2-3; the D gene cannot be resolved reliably. This sample comprised PBMCs, obtained from a glioma patient treated with radiotherapy, temozolomide or both. The TCR sequence derives from a man in his forties or fifties with glioma. Some clones in this sample may be carry-over from other donors' samples. The DNA sequence reads TGTGCCAGCAGCCAAGGAAACACCGTCACAGATACGCAGTATTTT. Its translation reads: CASSQGNTVTDTQYF.